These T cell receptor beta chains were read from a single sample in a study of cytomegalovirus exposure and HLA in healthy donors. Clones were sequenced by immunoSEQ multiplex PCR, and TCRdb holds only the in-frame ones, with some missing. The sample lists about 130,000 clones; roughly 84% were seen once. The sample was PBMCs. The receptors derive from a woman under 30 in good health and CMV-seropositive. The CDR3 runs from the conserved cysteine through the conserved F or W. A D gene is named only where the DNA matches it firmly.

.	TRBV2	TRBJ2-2	CASSDRPGKTGELFF
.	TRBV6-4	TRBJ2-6	CASSDTSSGANVLTF
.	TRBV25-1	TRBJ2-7	CASRDSTYEQYF
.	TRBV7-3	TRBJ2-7	CASSLSGGNTYEQYF
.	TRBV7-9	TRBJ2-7	CASSSPPIYEQYF
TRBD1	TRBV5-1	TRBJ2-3	CASSDRVTDTQYF
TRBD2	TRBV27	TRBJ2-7	CASRGGEAYEQYF
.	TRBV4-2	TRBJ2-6	CASSQDSKESLGGANVLTF
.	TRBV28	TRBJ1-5	CASSLPGFDQPQHF
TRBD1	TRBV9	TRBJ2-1	CASSTLPGQAYNEQFF
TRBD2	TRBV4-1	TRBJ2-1	CASSQVPSGGHEQFF